One sample yielded the 18 T cell receptor beta chains listed below, sequenced in a study of T cells in Graves' hyperthyroidism and ophthalmopathy. TCR beta CDR3 sequences were amplified from RNA transcripts. A first-round RT-PCR of the TCR CDR3 used the HTBI primer set. TCRdb re-derived calls from the multiplex PCR reads in MiXCR, one entry per CDR3 protein. The sample carries hundreds of thousands of distinct CDR3 sequences, 45% recorded once. Sequencing input: peripheral blood or thyroid tissue (not recorded which). The source is an adult man with Graves' disease, either hyperthyroidism or ophthalmopathy (not recorded which).

This chain connects TRBV15 to TRBJ2-5; TRBD2 aligns across 9 bases. The CDR3 is 15 residues long. Germline-derived CDR1 and CDR2 are LNHNV and YYDKDF (reference sequence). The trim removed 0 bases at V and 4 bases at J, leaving 3 bases unmatched. The CDR3 bases are TGTGCCACCAGCAGAGATAAACTAGCGGGAGAGACCCAGTACTTC. Protein: CATSRDKLAGETQYF.

Note on this clonotype: The junction departs from germline at one end; a sequencing error may be responsible. J is TRBJ2-7 and V is TRBV11-1, with 10 bases aligning to TRBD1. CDR1 SGHAT and CDR2 FQDESV come from the germline V gene (reference sequence). The CDR3 is 14 amino acids. CDR3 DNA sequence: TGTGCCAGCAGCTTCCGGGACAGGGGTTTCGAGCAGCACTTC. It translates to CASSFRDRGFEQHF.

The chain combines TRBV24-1 with TRBJ1-4; unclear D gene. Germline CDR1 reads KGHDR; CDR2 reads SFDVKD. The CDR3 extends over 15 amino acids. Deletions cut 4 bases from V and 0 bases from J, with 8 bases between. In nucleotides, the CDR3 is TGTGCCACCAGTGACCACGGGACAACTAATGAAAAACTGTTTTTT. Its protein is CATSDHGTTNEKLFF.

On this clonotype: A much larger clone sits a single nucleotide away, making a read error possible. V usage is TRBV7-9 and J usage is TRBJ2-5; TRBD1 matches at 9 bases. CDR1 is SEHNR and CDR2 is FQNEAQ in the germline V gene (reference sequence). The CDR3 loop spans 16 amino acids. The CDR3 DNA reads TGTGCCAGCAGCTTTGGGACAGGGAGAAGCCAAGAGGCCCAGTACTTC. Translation: CASSFGTGRSQEAQYF. Drawing the rest from reference TRBV7-9 and TRBJ2-5, the complete variable domain is DTGVSQNPRHKITKRGQNVTFRCDPISEHNRLYWYRQTLGQGPEFLTYFQNEAQLEKSRLLSDRFSAERPKGSFSTLEIQRTEQGDSAMYLCASSFGTGRSQEAQYFGPGTRLLVL.

The genes are TRBV7-2 and TRBJ2-5; 10 bases map to TRBD1. The germline V gene has CDR1 SGHTA and CDR2 FQGNSA. The CDR3 is made up of 15 amino acids. V lost 5 bases and J lost 3; bases outside the gene matches: 6. The CDR3 DNA follows: TGTGCCAGCAGCACCACCGGGACAGGGGAAGAGACCCAGTACTTC. Its translation is CASSTTGTGEETQYF.

This clonotype has just a few counts. The CDR3 DNA reads TGTGCCAGCAGCCAAGGCGGCAGGGGGGGGCCTGAGACCCAGTACTTC. This sequence encodes CASSQGGRGGPETQYF. The chain is built from TRBV7-9 and TRBJ2-5; TRBD1 or TRBD2 may be the D gene (7 bases each). The CDR3 extends over 16 amino acids. The germline gives CDR1 SEHNR, CDR2 FQNEAQ (reference sequence). Trimming removed 5 bases at V and 5 bases at J, with 21 bases between.

This clonotype was seen at least ten times. The CDR3 loop reads CATSRGQGVVGELFF. The CDR3 nucleotides are TGTGCCACCAGTCGGGGACAGGGTGTCGTCGGGGAGCTGTTTTTT. The chain carries TRBV24-1 and TRBJ2-2; 9 bases map to TRBD1. This CDR3 contains 15 residues. V was pared by 6 bases and J by 7 bases, with 8 bases of the junction left unmatched. CDR1 and CDR2 from the germline V gene are KGHDR and SFDVKD.

This clonotype has ten or more counts. The rearrangement uses TRBV6-6 and TRBJ1-4; no clear D gene. Germline CDR1 is MNHNY and CDR2 is SVGAGI (reference sequence). The CDR3 loop spans 12 amino acids. The V gene lost 7 bases and the J gene lost 8 bases, with 11 bases spanning the gap. In nucleotides, the CDR3 is TGTGCCAGCACCGATGGGCAGGAAAAACTGTTTTTT. The encoded protein is CASTDGQEKLFF.

The gene calls are TRBV20-1 and TRBJ2-7; D tentatively reads TRBD1 or TRBD2 (6 bases each). This CDR3 comprises 13 residues. V was shortened by 3 bases and J by 0 bases, with 9 bases between the two germline ends. From germline, CDR1 is DFQATT and CDR2 SNEGSKA (reference sequence). The CDR3 nucleotides are TGCAGTGCTAGCGGGGGCCACTCCTACGAGCAGTACTTC. The encoded protein is CSASGGHSYEQYF.

This clonotype has a count of ten or more. The gene calls are TRBV20-1 and TRBJ1-5; D is ambiguous. Germline V gene lookup returns CDR1 DFQATT and CDR2 SNEGSKA (reference sequence). V shed 3 bases and J shed 6 bases, with 9 bases lying between them. This CDR3 is built from 12 residues. For the CDR3, the DNA is TGCAGTGCTAGCAGACAAGGTCAGCCCCAGCATTTT. Its protein product is CSASRQGQPQHF.

The gene calls are TRBV29-1 and TRBJ2-5; D not resolved. The CDR3 length is 10 residues. CDR1 and CDR2 from the germline V gene are SQVTM and ANQGSEA. V lost 7 bases, J lost 7 bases, and 10 bases lay in between. DNA for the CDR3: TGCAGCGAACTAACTGGGACCCAGTACTTC. Translation gives CSELTGTQYF.

At least ten counts were recorded for this clonotype. The chain uses TRBV10-3 and TRBJ2-5; a weak D match, TRBD1 (5 bases). The germline CDR1 and CDR2 sequences are ENHRY and SYGVKD. Trimming removed 10 bases at V and 5 bases at J, with 11 bases between. The CDR3 spans 11 residues. The CDR3 region has the DNA TGTGCCACCCAGGGTATGGAGACCCAGTACTTC. Amino acids: CATQGMETQYF.

This clonotype was recorded at least ten times. This chain connects TRBV10-2 to TRBJ1-4, with no clear D. Germline loops: CDR1 WSHSY, CDR2 SAAADI. This CDR3 contains 13 residues. V was pared by 0 bases and J by 8 bases, with 7 bases between. The CDR3 sequence: CASSESKAEKLFF. The CDR3, as DNA: TGCGCCAGCAGTGAGTCGAAGGCGGAAAAACTGTTTTTT.

This clonotype was counted only a few times. This chain joins TRBV7-9 and TRBJ1-2; 9 bases map to TRBD1. The germline gives CDR1 SEHNR, CDR2 FQNEAQ (reference sequence). CDR3 size: 15 residues. J gave up 4 bases and V 9 bases, and 12 bases lay outside the gene matches. The CDR3 reads CASSMSDRGSYGYTF. DNA for the CDR3: TGTGCCAGTAGTATGTCGGACAGGGGATCCTATGGCTACACCTTC. The variable domain in full, completed from reference TRBV7-9 and TRBJ1-2, reads DTGVSQNPRHKITKRGQNVTFRCDPISEHNRLYWYRQTLGQGPEFLTYFQNEAQLEKSRLLSDRFSAERPKGSFSTLEIQRTEQGDSAMYLCASSMSDRGSYGYTFGSGTRLTVV.

In its sample, this clonotype was seen a few times. This chain connects TRBV7-9 to TRBJ1-1; D gene ambiguous. CDR3 length: 16 amino acids. Trimming pared 5 bases from V and 0 bases from J, leaving 16 bases between. Germline values: CDR1 SEHNR, CDR2 FQNEAQ (reference sequence). This CDR3 is CASSQGPGDMNTEAFF. CDR3 nucleotide sequence: TGTGCCAGCAGCCAAGGTCCCGGAGACATGAACACTGAAGCTTTCTTT. Looking up the rest from reference TRBV7-9 and TRBJ1-1 gives the full variable domain: DTGVSQNPRHKITKRGQNVTFRCDPISEHNRLYWYRQTLGQGPEFLTYFQNEAQLEKSRLLSDRFSAERPKGSFSTLEIQRTEQGDSAMYLCASSQGPGDMNTEAFFGQGTRLTVV.

V and J are TRBV7-2 and TRBJ1-1, with D perhaps matching TRBD1 (5 bases). The CDR3 totals 15 residues. CDR1 SGHTA and CDR2 FQGNSA come from the germline V gene. V gave up 5 bases and J gave up 1 base, with 14 bases separating them. CDR3 sequence: CASSVRALKNTEAFF. The CDR3, as DNA: TGTGCCAGCAGCGTCAGGGCCCTCAAGAACACTGAAGCTTTCTTT.

This clonotype has a handful of counts. The chain uses TRBV9 and TRBJ1-4; tentatively, D is TRBD1 (6 bases). CDR3 size: 14 residues. In germline, CDR1 is SGDLS, CDR2 YYNGEE. Deletions cut 5 bases from V and 8 bases from J, with 16 bases between. For the CDR3, the DNA is TGTGCCAGCAGTGAACAGGGTCGGGTGGAAAAACTGTTTTTT. This encodes CASSEQGRVEKLFF. Combining the CDR3 with reference TRBV9 and TRBJ1-4 gives the whole variable domain DSGVTQTPKHLITATGQRVTLRCSPRSGDLSVYWYQQSLDQGLQFLIQYYNGEERAKGNILERFSAQQFPDLHSELNLSSLELGDSALYFCASSEQGRVEKLFFGSGTQLSVL.

The chain carries TRBV7-2 and TRBJ2-5, with D possibly TRBD1 on 6 matching bases. Germline V lookup: CDR1 SGHTA, CDR2 FQGNSA. V was cut by 5 bases and J by 10 bases, with 8 bases left in between. The CDR3 extends over 10 amino acids. The CDR3 coding sequence is TGTGCCAGCAGCCCGGGACACCAGTACTTC. Translated, it gives CASSPGHQYF.